The source of this TCR beta chain is a study of T-cell reconstitution after alpha-beta-depleted transplantation in children. This CDR3 has 14 residues. V lost 4 bases, J lost 6 bases, and 12 bases lay in between. CDR1 and CDR2 (germline): ENHRY, SYGVKD. Study-level points and caveats: T cells produced anew were the main source of T-cell counts and diversity one year after transplant.

Notes on this clonotype: Its target is not known.

A TCRbeta library incorporating unique molecular identifiers was prepared. TCRdb itself ran the PCR reads through MiXCR, one entry per CDR3 protein. The table shows about 400,000 distinct CDR3 sequences, with around 15% occurring only once. The sample here was PBMCs, mostly from graft donor cells, taken 360 days after TCRalphabeta/CD19-depleted stem cell transplant. The sequence was obtained from a boy in the first two years of life who had a stem cell transplant for Wiskott-Aldrich syndrome, so the T cells may come from the graft donor. The chain recombines TRBV10-3 with TRBJ2-2, with a weak D call TRBD1 (6 bases). The CDR3 reads CAISGTYRAGELFF. CDR3 bases: TGTGCCATCAGTGGTACATACAGGGCCGGGGAGCTGTTTTTT.